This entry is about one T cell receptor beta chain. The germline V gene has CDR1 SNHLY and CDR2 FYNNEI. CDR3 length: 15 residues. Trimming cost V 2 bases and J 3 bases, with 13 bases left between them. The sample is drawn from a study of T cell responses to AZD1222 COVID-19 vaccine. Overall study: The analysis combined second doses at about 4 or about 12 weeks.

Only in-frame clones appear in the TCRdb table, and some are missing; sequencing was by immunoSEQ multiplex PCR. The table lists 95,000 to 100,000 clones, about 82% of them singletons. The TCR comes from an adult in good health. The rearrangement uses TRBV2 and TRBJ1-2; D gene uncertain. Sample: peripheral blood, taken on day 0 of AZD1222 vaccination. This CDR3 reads CASSEKDGVDYGYTF. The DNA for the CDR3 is TGTGCCAGCAGTGAAAAGGACGGGGTTGACTATGGCTACACCTTC.